The clone carrying this TCR beta chain occurred a few times. The target antigen is unknown. These data come from a study of cytomegalovirus exposure and HLA in healthy donors. Primers: 60 Vbeta forward and 13 Jbeta reverse. Produced via immunoSEQ multiplex PCR; TCRdb's table is partial and in-frame only. The table has roughly 160,000 clones, about four fifths seen once. Study-level points and caveats: Later examination showed HLA-associated TCR beta chains had greater clonal expansion than equally common others. The classifier reportedly diagnosed cytomegalovirus status with high specificity and sensitivity. Likely technical artifact: a cluster of highly shared sequence variants. While the bulk of TCR sequences proved rare, some public TCRs turned up in many donors.

After removal of 5 bases from V and 5 bases from J, the junction contained 5 bases not matched to a gene. This CDR3 has 14 residues. Germline lookup yields CDR1 SGHVS and CDR2 FNYEAQ. The rearrangement uses TRBV7-6 and TRBJ2-5; 10 bases are shared with TRBD1. This TCR derives from a man aged 25-45 years in good health and CMV-seronegative. Sequencing input: PBMCs. In DNA, the CDR3 is TGTGCCAGCAGCCGACAGGGGGCTCTGGAGACCCAGTACTTC. The encoded protein is CASSRQGALETQYF. Full variable domain (remainder filled in from reference TRBV7-6 and TRBJ2-5): GAGVSQSPRYKVTKRGQDVALRCDPISGHVSLYWYRQALGQGPEFLTYFNYEAQQDKSGLPNDRFSAERPEGSISTLTIQRTEQRDSAMYRCASSRQGALETQYFGPGTRLLVL.